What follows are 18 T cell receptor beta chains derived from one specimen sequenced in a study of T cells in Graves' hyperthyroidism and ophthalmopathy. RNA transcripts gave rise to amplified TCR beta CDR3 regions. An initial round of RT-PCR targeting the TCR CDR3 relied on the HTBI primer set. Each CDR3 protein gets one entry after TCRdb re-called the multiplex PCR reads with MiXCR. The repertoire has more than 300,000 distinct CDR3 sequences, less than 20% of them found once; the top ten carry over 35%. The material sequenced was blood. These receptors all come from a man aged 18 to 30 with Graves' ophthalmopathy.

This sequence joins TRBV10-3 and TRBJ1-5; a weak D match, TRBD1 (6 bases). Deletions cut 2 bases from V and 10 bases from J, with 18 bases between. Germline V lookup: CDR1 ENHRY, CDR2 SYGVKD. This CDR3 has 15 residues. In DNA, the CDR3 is TGTGCCATCAGTGAGGCGGCAGGGGACGGGCGACCCCAGCATTTT. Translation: CAISEAAGDGRPQHF.

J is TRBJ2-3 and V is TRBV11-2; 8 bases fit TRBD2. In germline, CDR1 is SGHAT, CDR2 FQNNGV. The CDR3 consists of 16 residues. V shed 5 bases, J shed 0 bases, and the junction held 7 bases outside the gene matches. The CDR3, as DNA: TGTGCCAGCAGCCTCAACGGACTAGCTAGCACAGATACGCAGTATTTT. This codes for CASSLNGLASTDTQYF.

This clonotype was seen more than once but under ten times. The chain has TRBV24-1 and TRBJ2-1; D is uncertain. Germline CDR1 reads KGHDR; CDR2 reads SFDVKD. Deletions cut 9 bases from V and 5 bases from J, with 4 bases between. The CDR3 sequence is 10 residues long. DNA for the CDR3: TGTGCCACCGGAGACAATGAGCAGTTCTTC. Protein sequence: CATGDNEQFF.

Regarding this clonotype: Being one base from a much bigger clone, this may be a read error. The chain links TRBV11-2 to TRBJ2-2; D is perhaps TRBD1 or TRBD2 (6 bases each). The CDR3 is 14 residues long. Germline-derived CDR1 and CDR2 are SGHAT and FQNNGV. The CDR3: CASSPLGGTGELSF. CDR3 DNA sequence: TGTGCCAGCAGCCCTCTGGGGGGCACCGGGGAGCTGTCTTTT.

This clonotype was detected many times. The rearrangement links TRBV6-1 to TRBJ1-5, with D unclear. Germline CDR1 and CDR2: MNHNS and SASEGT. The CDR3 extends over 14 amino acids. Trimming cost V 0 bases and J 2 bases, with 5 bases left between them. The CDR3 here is CASSEAQGNQPQHF. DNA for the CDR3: TGTGCCAGCAGTGAAGCGCAGGGCAATCAGCCCCAGCATTTT.

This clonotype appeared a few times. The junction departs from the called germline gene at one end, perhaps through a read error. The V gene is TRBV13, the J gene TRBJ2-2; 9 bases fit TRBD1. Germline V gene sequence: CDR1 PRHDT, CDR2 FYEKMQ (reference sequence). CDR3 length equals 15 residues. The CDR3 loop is CASSLWTGVTRELFF. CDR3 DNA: TGTGCCAGCAGCTTGTGGACAGGGGTCACCAGGGAGCTGTTTTTT. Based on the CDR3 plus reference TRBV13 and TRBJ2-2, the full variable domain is AAGVIQSPRHLIKEKRETATLKCYPIPRHDTVYWYQQGPGQDPQFLISFYEKMQSDKGSIPDRFSAQQFSDYHSELNMSSLELGDSALYFCASSLWTGVTRELFFGEGSRLTVL.

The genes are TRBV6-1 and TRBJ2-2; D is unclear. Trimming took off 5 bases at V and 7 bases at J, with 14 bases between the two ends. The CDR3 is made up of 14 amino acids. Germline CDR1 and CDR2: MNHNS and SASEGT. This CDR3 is CASSNDVQIGELFF. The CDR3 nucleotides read TGTGCCAGCAGTAACGACGTGCAGATCGGGGAGCTGTTTTTT.

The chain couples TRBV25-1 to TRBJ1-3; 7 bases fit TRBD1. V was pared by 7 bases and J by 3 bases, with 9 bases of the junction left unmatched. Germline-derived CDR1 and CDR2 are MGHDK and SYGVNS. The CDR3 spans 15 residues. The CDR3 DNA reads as TGTGCCAGCACCCAAGCAGGGGGACGTGGAAACACCATATATTTT. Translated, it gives CASTQAGGRGNTIYF.

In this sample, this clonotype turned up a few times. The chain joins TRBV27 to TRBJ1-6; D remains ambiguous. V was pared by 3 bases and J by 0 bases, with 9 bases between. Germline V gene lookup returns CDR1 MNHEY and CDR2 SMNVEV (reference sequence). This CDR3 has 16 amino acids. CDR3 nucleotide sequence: TGTGCCAGCAGTTTTTTGGCTAGCTCCTATAATTCACCCCTCCACTTT. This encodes CASSFLASSYNSPLHF.

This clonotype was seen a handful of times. The CDR3, as DNA: TGTGCCAGCAGTTACTCGGGCCTGATGGATGGCTACACCTTC. Residues: CASSYSGLMDGYTF. The chain employs TRBV6-5 and TRBJ1-2; D unresolved. Germline lookup yields CDR1 MNHEY and CDR2 SVGAGI. The CDR3 contains 14 residues. Trimming cost V 0 bases and J 6 bases, with 11 bases left between them.

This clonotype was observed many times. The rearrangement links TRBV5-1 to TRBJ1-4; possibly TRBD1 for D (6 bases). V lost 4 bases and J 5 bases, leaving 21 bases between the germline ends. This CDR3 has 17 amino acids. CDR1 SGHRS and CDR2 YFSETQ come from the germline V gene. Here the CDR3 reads CASSAGTLQGRNEKLFF. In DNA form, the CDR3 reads TGCGCCAGCAGCGCCGGGACACTACAGGGAAGAAATGAAAAACTGTTTTTT.

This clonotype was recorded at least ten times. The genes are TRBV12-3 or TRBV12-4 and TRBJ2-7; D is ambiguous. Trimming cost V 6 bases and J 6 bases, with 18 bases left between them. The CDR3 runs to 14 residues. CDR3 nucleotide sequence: TGTGCCAGCAGCCCTGGCAGGTCGCCCTCCGAGCAGTACTTC. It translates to CASSPGRSPSEQYF.

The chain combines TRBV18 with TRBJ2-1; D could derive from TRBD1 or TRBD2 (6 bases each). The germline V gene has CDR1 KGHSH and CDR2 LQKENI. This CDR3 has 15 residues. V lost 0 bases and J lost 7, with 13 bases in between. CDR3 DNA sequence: TGTGCCAGCTCACCACCCCCGGGGGCGGATAATGAGCAGTTCTTC. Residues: CASSPPPGADNEQFF.

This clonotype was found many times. As DNA, the CDR3 is TGCGCCAGCAGCCAATCCCAGACTATGAACACTGAAGCTTTCTTT. Translation: CASSQSQTMNTEAFF. The chain joins TRBV4-1 to TRBJ1-1, with D hard to call. The V end lost 2 bases, the J end lost 0 bases, and 10 bases lay between the germline ends. There are 15 residues in the CDR3. Germline V CDR1 and CDR2: MGHRA, YSYEKL.

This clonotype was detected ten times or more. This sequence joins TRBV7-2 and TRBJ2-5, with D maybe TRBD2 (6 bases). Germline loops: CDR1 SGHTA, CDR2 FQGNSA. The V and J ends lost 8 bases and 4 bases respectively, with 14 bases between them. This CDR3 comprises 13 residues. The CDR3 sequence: CASGRGWGETQYF. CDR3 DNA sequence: TGTGCCAGCGGCCGGGGGTGGGGAGAGACCCAGTACTTC.

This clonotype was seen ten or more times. In DNA, the CDR3 is TGTGCCAGCAGCTTAGGGAGGGGGTCAGACGCAGATACGCAGTATTTT. Translation gives CASSLGRGSDADTQYF. This chain uses TRBV7-3 with TRBJ2-3; tentative D call: TRBD2 (7 bases). Between the trimmed V and J ends, which lost 2 bases and 4 bases, there was a span of 16 bases. The CDR3 contains 16 residues. Germline V gene lookup returns CDR1 SGHTA and CDR2 FQGTGA.

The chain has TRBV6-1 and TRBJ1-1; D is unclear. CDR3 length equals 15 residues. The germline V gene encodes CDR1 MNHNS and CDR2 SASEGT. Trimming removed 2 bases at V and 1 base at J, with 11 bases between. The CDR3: CASSETFRKNTEAFF. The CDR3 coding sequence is TGTGCCAGCAGTGAAACTTTCAGGAAGAACACTGAAGCTTTCTTT.

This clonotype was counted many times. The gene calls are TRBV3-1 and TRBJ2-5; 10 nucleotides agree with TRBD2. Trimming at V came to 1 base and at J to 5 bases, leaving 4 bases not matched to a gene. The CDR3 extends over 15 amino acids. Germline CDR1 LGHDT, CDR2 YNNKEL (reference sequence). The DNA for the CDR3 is TGTGCCAGCAGCCAAGTTACTAGCGGGATGGAGACCCAGTACTTC. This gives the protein CASSQVTSGMETQYF.